This TCR beta chain derives from a study of T cells in Graves' hyperthyroidism and ophthalmopathy. Concerning this clonotype itself: Its target is not known.

Study results and limitations: Among clonotypes expanded in thyroid above 0.001, most were also found in blood.

Diagnoses were established using clinical symptoms, serum thyroxine and TRAb, thyroid ultrasound and orbital computed tomography. Around 9.8 ml fresh peripheral blood yielded the PBMCs. This CDR3 spans 12 amino acids. CDR1 is SGHTA and CDR2 is FQGNSA in the germline V gene. Trimming stripped 4 bases from V and 7 bases from J, with 10 bases between. Using RNA transcripts as the source, TCR beta CDR3 regions were amplified. The primer set for the first-round RT-PCR of the TCR CDR3 was HTBI. TCRdb recomputed calls from the multiplex PCR reads with MiXCR, one row per CDR3 protein. The table records 600,000 to 700,000 distinct CDR3 sequences, approximately 14% of them present only once.

Material for sequencing was blood. The chain carries TRBV7-2 and TRBJ1-2; D is undetermined. This receptor was taken from a woman aged 40 to 49 with Graves' ophthalmopathy. CDR3 in amino acids: CASSSKSPGYTF. Written as DNA, the CDR3 is TGTGCCAGCAGCTCCAAGTCCCCTGGCTACACCTTC.